A single sample is the source of the 27 T cell receptor beta chains below, sequenced in a study of beta chain features in type 1 diabetes. Study-wide findings and caveats: Shortening of TCRB CDR3s, moderate but significant, appeared in all four CD4+ subsets of Type 1 diabetes patients.

Expressed TCRB transcripts were sequenced because the isolated RNA had all been reverse transcribed beforehand. Data came from immunoSEQ multiplex PCR; TCRdb stores just in-frame clones and leaves some out. The profile shows some 370,000 clones, over 8.5% of them singletons. What these receptors recognize is not known. The sequenced sample was central memory CD4+ T cells from blood. Receptors were obtained from a man aged 25 to 40 with type 1 diabetes.

V gene TRBV30 combines with J gene TRBJ2-3; TRBD1 is a possible D gene (6 bases). The CDR3 has 15 amino acids. V gave up 1 base and J gave up 3 bases, with 14 bases separating them. The V gene's germline CDR1 is GTSNPN and CDR2 SVGIG (reference sequence). The CDR3 DNA reads as TGTGCCTGGAGTGCCAGGGGCGTGGGGACAGATACGCAGTATTTT. Translated: CAWSARGVGTDTQYF.

The chain carries TRBV30 and TRBJ1-3; no definite D call. The ends were cut back, 3 bases at V and 0 bases at J, with 0 bases in the middle. The CDR3 is 11 amino acids. Per the germline V gene, CDR1 is GTSNPN and CDR2 is SVGIG (reference sequence). The CDR3, as DNA: TGTGCCTGGAGCTCTGGAAACACCATATATTTT. Its translation is CAWSSGNTIYF.

The chain recombines TRBV13 with TRBJ1-1, with D tentatively TRBD1 (5 bases). CDR1 and CDR2 from the germline V gene are PRHDT and FYEKMQ (reference sequence). The V gene lost 1 base and the J gene lost 1 base, with 28 bases spanning the gap. The CDR3 runs to 21 residues. The DNA of the CDR3 is TGTGCCAGCAGCTTAGACGGAACAGGTACTCCTGAAGGCTTCTGGAACACTGAAGCTTTCTTT. Its translation: CASSLDGTGTPEGFWNTEAFF.

This clone was counted only a few times. The V and J genes are TRBV27 and TRBJ2-6, with 8 bases aligning to TRBD1. This CDR3 comprises 18 residues. With V trimmed by 1 base and J by 4 bases, 9 bases remained unmatched. The germline CDR1 and CDR2 sequences are MNHEY and SMNVEV (reference sequence). As DNA, the CDR3 is TGTGCCAGCAGTTTATGGTACAGGGGGAAGTCCGGGGCCAACGTCCTGACTTTC. It is translated as CASSLWYRGKSGANVLTF.

CDR3 residues: CSVVRTGGPDEQFF. As DNA, the CDR3 is TGCAGCGTTGTAAGGACAGGGGGACCCGATGAGCAGTTCTTC. The chain couples TRBV29-1 to TRBJ2-1; 10 positions match TRBD1. J gave up 8 bases and V 4 bases, and 8 bases lay outside the gene matches. The germline CDR1 and CDR2 sequences are SQVTM and ANQGSEA. This CDR3 is built from 14 residues.

The V call is TRBV19, the J call TRBJ2-6, with 9 bases matching TRBD1. This CDR3 is built from 17 residues. V lost 5 bases to trimming and J lost 0 bases; unmatched junction nucleotides: 5. Germline assignment: CDR1 LNHDA and CDR2 SQIVND (reference sequence). The CDR3 DNA is TGTGCCAGTAGTCCCTTGACAGGGGGCTCTGGGGCCAACGTCCTGACTTTC. Translating it yields CASSPLTGGSGANVLTF.

The chain employs TRBV5-4 and TRBJ2-3, with D possibly matching TRBD2 (7 bases). V lost 4 bases and J lost 4, with 19 bases in between. This CDR3 is built from 16 residues. Germline CDR1 reads SGHNT; CDR2 reads YYREEE (reference sequence). CDR3 coding DNA: TGTGCCAGCAGCCCCGATGGGGGGGGGCAGGCAGATACGCAGTATTTT. Translated, it gives CASSPDGGGQADTQYF. The full variable domain, its missing parts supplied by reference TRBV5-4 and TRBJ2-3, is ETGVTQSPTHLIKTRGQQVTLRCSSQSGHNTVSWYQQALGQGPQFIFQYYREEENGRGNFPPRFSGLQFPNYSSELNVNALELDDSALYLCASSPDGGGQADTQYFGPGTRLTVL.

The table lists this clone with a few counts. The genes are TRBV18 and TRBJ1-1; 10 nucleotides agree with TRBD1. The CDR3 covers 16 residues. Trimming took 6 bases from V and 4 from J; bases not matched to a gene: 11. Per the germline V gene, CDR1 is KGHSH and CDR2 is LQKENI. In DNA, the CDR3 is TGTGCCAGCTCGTCCAGACAGGGGGCGCAGACCACTGAAGCTTTCTTT. It is translated as CASSSRQGAQTTEAFF.

A few counts support this clone. V is TRBV7-3 and J is TRBJ2-1; weak D call: TRBD2 (5 bases). The germline V gene encodes CDR1 SGHTA and CDR2 FQGTGA. The CDR3 covers 15 residues. V lost 2 bases, J lost 9 bases, and 17 bases lay in between. The CDR3 loop reads CASSLEGGWTREQFF. In DNA form, the CDR3 reads TGTGCCAGCAGCTTAGAGGGCGGGTGGACGCGTGAGCAGTTCTTC.

This chain connects TRBV19 to TRBJ1-5; perhaps TRBD1 as D (6 bases). V dropped 5 bases and J dropped 4 bases, with 15 bases sitting between them. This CDR3 region has 15 residues. Germline CDR1 is LNHDA and CDR2 is SQIVND (reference sequence). The CDR3 DNA reads TGTGCCAGTAGTCGCCGGCAGGGGAAGAATCAGCCCCAGCATTTT. Translated, it gives CASSRRQGKNQPQHF.

The chain recombines TRBV4-1 with TRBJ1-2; D uncertain. V gave up 1 base and J gave up 0 bases, with 12 bases separating them. Looked up from germline, CDR1 is MGHRA and CDR2 is YSYEKL. This CDR3 comprises 16 residues. Here the CDR3 reads CASSQGSRASNYGYTF. The CDR3 coding sequence is TGCGCCAGCAGCCAAGGGTCCCGAGCCTCTAACTATGGCTACACCTTC.

The chain links TRBV2 to TRBJ2-2; TRBD1 agrees at 10 bases. CDR1 is SNHLY and CDR2 is FYNNEI in the germline V gene. With V trimmed by 6 bases and J by 4 bases, 2 bases remained unmatched. CDR3 length: 14 amino acids. The CDR3 DNA sequence: TGTGCCAGCAGGGGGACAGGGGCCACCGGGGAGCTGTTTTTT. It is translated as CASRGTGATGELFF.

This chain links TRBV6-5 with TRBJ1-1; 9 positions match TRBD1. From germline, CDR1 is MNHEY and CDR2 SVGAGI. The CDR3 runs 13 residues. Unmatched junction bases numbered 4, after V lost 4 bases and J lost 7 bases. The CDR3 sequence: CASSFDRGIEAFF. The DNA of the CDR3 is TGTGCCAGCAGTTTCGACAGGGGGATTGAAGCTTTCTTT.

A few counts support this clone. This chain uses TRBV19 with TRBJ2-2; D might be TRBD1 (6 bases). The CDR3 consists of 13 residues. Per the germline V gene, CDR1 is LNHDA and CDR2 is SQIVND (reference sequence). V shed 6 bases and J shed 4 bases, with 9 bases lying between them. The CDR3 sequence is CASREQGTGELFF. The CDR3 DNA follows: TGTGCCAGTAGGGAACAGGGCACCGGGGAGCTGTTTTTT.

In regard to this clone: The identical CDR3 is also encoded by other nucleotide sequences in the sample. The chain links TRBV5-1 to TRBJ1-1, with a tentative D call TRBD1 (5 bases). V dropped 2 bases and J dropped 1 base, with 6 bases sitting between them. The germline V gene encodes CDR1 SGHRS and CDR2 YFSETQ. The CDR3 is 13 amino acids. CDR3 loop: CASSLDRNTEAFF. The CDR3, as DNA: TGCGCCAGCAGCTTAGACAGGAACACTGAAGCTTTCTTT.

A few counts support this clone. The chain uses TRBV6-1 and TRBJ1-1; 8 bases match TRBD1. From germline, CDR1 is MNHNS and CDR2 SASEGT. The CDR3 runs to 13 residues. Trimming cost V 5 bases and J 7 bases; bases outside gene matches: 6. Here the CDR3 reads CASSPPQGGEAFF. DNA for the CDR3: TGTGCCAGCAGTCCCCCACAGGGGGGTGAAGCTTTCTTT.

The chain carries TRBV7-6 and TRBJ2-7; the D gene is possibly TRBD1 (6 bases). Trimming removed 1 base from V and 2 bases from J, with 9 bases in between. Germline CDR1 is SGHVS and CDR2 is FNYEAQ. This CDR3 is 14 amino acids long. The CDR3 DNA reads TGTGCCAGCAGCTTAGGGGGGCTAGCCTACGAGCAGTACTTC. Translating gives CASSLGGLAYEQYF.

This clone was counted a few times. The chain carries TRBV5-4 and TRBJ2-3, with a tentative D call TRBD2 (7 bases). Between the trimmed V and J ends, which lost 1 base and 1 base, there was a span of 16 bases. The CDR3 loop spans 17 amino acids. CDR1 and CDR2 (germline): SGHNT, YYREEE (reference sequence). The CDR3 sequence is CASSLLGGGDRTDTQYF. The CDR3 nucleotides read TGTGCCAGCAGCTTGCTAGGGGGAGGGGATCGCACAGATACGCAGTATTTT.

This clone was seen more than once but under ten times. The CDR3 DNA sequence: TGCGCCAGCAGCTTGGAGGGGGGCTCCTACAATGAGCAGTTCTTC. It encodes CASSLEGGSYNEQFF. The J gene is TRBJ2-1, the V gene TRBV5-1; D may match TRBD1 or TRBD2 (6 bases each). The V end was cut by 0 bases, the J end by 0 bases, with 7 bases between. The germline V gene has CDR1 SGHRS and CDR2 YFSETQ. This CDR3 contains 15 residues.

V gene TRBV9 combines with J gene TRBJ1-4; unclear D gene. CDR1 is SGDLS, CDR2 YYNGEE, per germline. The CDR3 runs to 15 residues. V lost 3 bases and J lost 7, with 16 bases in between. This CDR3 reads CASSASGFRGEKLFF. The CDR3, as DNA: TGTGCCAGCAGCGCTTCGGGGTTCCGGGGTGAAAAACTGTTTTTT.

The rearrangement uses TRBV27 and TRBJ1-2, with TRBD1 as a possible D gene (6 bases). Germline CDR1 and CDR2: MNHEY and SMNVEV (reference sequence). The CDR3 covers 13 residues. Deletions cut 5 bases from V and 7 bases from J, with 14 bases between. The CDR3 DNA reads TGTGCCAGCAGTGTGGCAGGGGATCCTGGCTACACCTTC. It specifies CASSVAGDPGYTF.

This clone occurred a few times. A read error may account for a junction end that differs from germline. The chain has TRBV28 and TRBJ2-4; D ambiguous. The CDR3 runs to 12 residues. Germline V gene data show CDR1 as MDHEN and CDR2 as SYDVKM. The CDR3: CASSGIPGRMLF. Here the CDR3 DNA reads TGTGCCAGCAGTGGAATCCCAGGACGAATGCTTTTC.

The sample holds many counts of this clone. The chain combines TRBV7-3 with TRBJ2-3; 14 nucleotides align to TRBD2. V shed 8 bases and J 3 bases; nucleotides not matched to a gene: 13. Germline-derived CDR1 and CDR2 are SGHTA and FQGTGA. The CDR3 has 18 amino acids. Here the CDR3 reads CASRWTSGRRMVTDTQYF. Here the CDR3 DNA reads TGTGCCAGCCGCTGGACTAGCGGGAGGAGAATGGTTACAGATACGCAGTATTTT.

This clone was seen a few times. The rearrangement uses TRBV7-3 and TRBJ1-3; D call uncertain. V shed 0 bases and J shed 1 base, with 7 bases lying between them. From germline, CDR1 is SGHTA and CDR2 FQGTGA. CDR3 length: 15 amino acids. Here the CDR3 DNA reads TGTGCCAGCAGCTTAACGAGGGAATCTGGAAACACCATATATTTT. This encodes CASSLTRESGNTIYF.

V usage is TRBV7-2 and J usage is TRBJ2-1; D is possibly TRBD2 (6 bases). Per germline, CDR1 SGHTA and CDR2 FQGNSA. This CDR3 region has 16 residues. Trimming cost V 2 bases and J 4 bases, with 15 bases left between them. The DNA for the CDR3 is TGTGCCAGCAGCTTATCATCTAGCGCTACATACAATGAGCAGTTCTTC. Its protein is CASSLSSSATYNEQFF.

This chain links TRBV5-1 with TRBJ2-5; TRBD1 agrees at 9 bases. The J call may be in error: the DNA end matches TRBJ2-7 better. Germline V gene sequence: CDR1 SGHRS, CDR2 YFSETQ. The CDR3 length is 14 residues. In DNA form, the CDR3 reads TGCGCCAGCAGCCCGGGACAGGGTATCCACGAGCAGTACTTC. Encoded protein: CASSPGQGIHEQYF.

In this sample, this clone turned up a few times. The chain joins TRBV2 to TRBJ2-1; 13 bases align to TRBD2. Germline-derived CDR1 and CDR2 are SNHLY and FYNNEI. CDR3 length equals 14 residues. V was clipped by 7 bases and J by 9 bases; unmatched bases: 6. The CDR3 is CASTRTSGGLEQFF. Written as DNA, the CDR3 is TGTGCCAGCACCCGGACTAGCGGGGGACTTGAGCAGTTCTTC.